This T cell receptor beta chain emerged from a study of metastatic and nonmetastatic thyroid tumors. Nobody among the patients had been given any treatment before thyroid surgery. CDR1 is MRHNA, CDR2 SNTAGT, per germline. Trimming took 0 bases from V and 3 from J, leaving 11 bases between them. The CDR3 length is 16 residues. TCRdb re-called clones via MiXCR from the PCR reads. The repertoire holds approximately 20,000 clones, with 10% to 15% as singletons. The table lists this clone with a few counts. The sequenced sample consisted of blood. The V call is TRBV6-4, the J call TRBJ2-2; D not certain. The TCR sequence derives from a female donor with papillary thyroid cancer or a benign thyroid nodule (not recorded which). Some clones in this sample may be carry-over from other donors' samples. The DNA for the CDR3 is TGTGCCAGCAGTGACTCGATAGGTGTGGACACCGGGGAGCTGTTTTTT. Its translation is CASSDSIGVDTGELFF.